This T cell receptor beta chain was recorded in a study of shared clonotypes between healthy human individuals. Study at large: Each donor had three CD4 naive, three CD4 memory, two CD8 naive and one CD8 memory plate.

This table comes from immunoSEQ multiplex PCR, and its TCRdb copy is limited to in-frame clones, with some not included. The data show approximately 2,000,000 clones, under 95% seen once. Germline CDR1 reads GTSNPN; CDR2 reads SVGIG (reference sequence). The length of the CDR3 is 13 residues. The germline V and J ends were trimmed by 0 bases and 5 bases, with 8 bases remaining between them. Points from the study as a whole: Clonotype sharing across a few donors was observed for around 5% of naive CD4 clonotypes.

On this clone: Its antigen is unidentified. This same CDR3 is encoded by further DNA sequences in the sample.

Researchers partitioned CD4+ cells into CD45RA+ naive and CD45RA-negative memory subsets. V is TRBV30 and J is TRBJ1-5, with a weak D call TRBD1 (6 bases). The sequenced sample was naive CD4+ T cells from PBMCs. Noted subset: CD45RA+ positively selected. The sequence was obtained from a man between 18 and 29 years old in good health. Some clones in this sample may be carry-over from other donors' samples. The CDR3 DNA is TGTGCCTGGAGTGTTCGGACAGATCAGCCCCAGCATTTT. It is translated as CAWSVRTDQPQHF.